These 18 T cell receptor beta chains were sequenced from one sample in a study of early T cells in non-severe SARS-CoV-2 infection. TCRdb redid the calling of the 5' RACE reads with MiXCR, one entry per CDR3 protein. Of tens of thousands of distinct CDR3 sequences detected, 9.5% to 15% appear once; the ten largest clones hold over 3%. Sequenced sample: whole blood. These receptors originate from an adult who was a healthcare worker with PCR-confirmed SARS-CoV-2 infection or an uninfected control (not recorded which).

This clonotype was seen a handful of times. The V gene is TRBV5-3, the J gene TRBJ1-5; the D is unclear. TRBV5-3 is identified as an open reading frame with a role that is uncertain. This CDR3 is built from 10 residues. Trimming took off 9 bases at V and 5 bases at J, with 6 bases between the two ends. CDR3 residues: CAICHQPQHF. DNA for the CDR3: TGTGCCATATGTCATCAGCCCCAGCATTTT.

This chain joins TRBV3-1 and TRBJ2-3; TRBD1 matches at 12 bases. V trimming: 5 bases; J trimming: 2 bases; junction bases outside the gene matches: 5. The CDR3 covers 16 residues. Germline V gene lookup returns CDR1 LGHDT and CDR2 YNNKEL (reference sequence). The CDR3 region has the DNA TGTGCCAGCAGCGGGGACAGGGGGCTTTCCACAGATACGCAGTATTTT. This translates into CASSGDRGLSTDTQYF.

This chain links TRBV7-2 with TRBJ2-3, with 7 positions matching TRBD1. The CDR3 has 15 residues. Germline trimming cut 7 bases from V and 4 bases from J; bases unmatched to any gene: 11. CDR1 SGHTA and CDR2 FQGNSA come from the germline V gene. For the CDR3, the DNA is TGTGCCAGCAACCCGACAGGGATGAGTCCAGATACGCAGTATTTT. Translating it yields CASNPTGMSPDTQYF.

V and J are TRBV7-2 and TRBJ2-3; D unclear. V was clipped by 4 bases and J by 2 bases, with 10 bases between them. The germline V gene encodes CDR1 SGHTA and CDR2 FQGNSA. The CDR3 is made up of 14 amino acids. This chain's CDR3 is CASSSRLTTDTQYF. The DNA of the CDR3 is TGTGCCAGCAGCTCGCGACTGACCACAGATACGCAGTATTTT. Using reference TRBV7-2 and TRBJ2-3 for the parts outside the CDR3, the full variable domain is GAGVSQSPSNKVTEKGKDVELRCDPISGHTALYWYRQSLGQGLEFLIYFQGNSAPDKSGLPSDRFSAERTGGSVSTLTIQRTQQEDSAVYLCASSSRLTTDTQYFGPGTRLTVL.

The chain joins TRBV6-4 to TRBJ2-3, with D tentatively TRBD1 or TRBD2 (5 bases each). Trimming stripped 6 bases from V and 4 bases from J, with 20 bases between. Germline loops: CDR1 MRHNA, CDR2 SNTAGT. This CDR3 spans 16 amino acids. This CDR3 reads CASSPARGLGADTQYF. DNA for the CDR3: TGTGCCAGCAGCCCCGCTCGTGGACTGGGGGCAGATACGCAGTATTTT.

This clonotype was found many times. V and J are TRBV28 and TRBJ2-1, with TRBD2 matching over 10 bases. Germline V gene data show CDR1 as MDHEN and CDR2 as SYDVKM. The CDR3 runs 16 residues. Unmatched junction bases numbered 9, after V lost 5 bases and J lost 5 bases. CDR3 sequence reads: CASSAVTSGTHNEQFF. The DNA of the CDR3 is TGTGCCAGCAGTGCAGTAACTAGCGGGACTCACAATGAGCAGTTCTTC.

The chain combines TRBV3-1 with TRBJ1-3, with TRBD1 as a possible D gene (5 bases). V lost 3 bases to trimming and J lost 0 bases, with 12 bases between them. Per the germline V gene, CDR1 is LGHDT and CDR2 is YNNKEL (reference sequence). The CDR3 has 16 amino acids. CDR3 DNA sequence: TGTGCCAGCAGCCAGAACAGGCTCGGCTCTGGAAACACCATATATTTT. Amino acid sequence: CASSQNRLGSGNTIYF.

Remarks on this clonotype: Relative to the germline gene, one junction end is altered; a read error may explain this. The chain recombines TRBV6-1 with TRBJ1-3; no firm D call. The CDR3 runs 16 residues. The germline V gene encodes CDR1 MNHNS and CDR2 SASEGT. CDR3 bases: TGTGCCAGCAGCGAAGGTGGCTCCGCCTGGGGAAACACCATATATTTT. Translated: CASSEGGSAWGNTIYF.

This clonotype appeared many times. The chain's CDR3 is CASSLETGVWEQYF. The CDR3 DNA follows: TGCGCCAGCAGCTTGGAGACTGGAGTCTGGGAGCAGTACTTC. The rearrangement joins TRBV5-1 to TRBJ2-7; D ambiguous. The CDR3 runs to 14 residues. Per the germline V gene, CDR1 is SGHRS and CDR2 is YFSETQ. V lost 0 bases and J lost 7, with 14 bases in between. The complete variable domain, with remaining parts taken from reference TRBV5-1 and TRBJ2-7, reads KAGVTQTPRYLIKTRGQQVTLSCSPISGHRSVSWYQQTPGQGLQFLFEYFSETQRNKGNFPGRFSGRQFSNSRSEMNVSTLELGDSALYLCASSLETGVWEQYFGPGTRLTVT.

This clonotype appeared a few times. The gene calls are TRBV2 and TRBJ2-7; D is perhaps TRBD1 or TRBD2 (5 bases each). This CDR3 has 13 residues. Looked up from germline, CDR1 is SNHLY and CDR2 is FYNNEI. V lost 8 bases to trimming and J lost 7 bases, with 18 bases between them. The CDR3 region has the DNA TGTGCCAGCGGGTACACTCCTGAGGGGGAGCAGTACTTC. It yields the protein CASGYTPEGEQYF.

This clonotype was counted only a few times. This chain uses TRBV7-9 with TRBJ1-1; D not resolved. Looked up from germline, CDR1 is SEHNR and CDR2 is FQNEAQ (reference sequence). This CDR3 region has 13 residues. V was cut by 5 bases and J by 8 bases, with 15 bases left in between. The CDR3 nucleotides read TGTGCCAGCAGCCGAGACGGGATCACCGAAGCTTTCTTT. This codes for CASSRDGITEAFF.

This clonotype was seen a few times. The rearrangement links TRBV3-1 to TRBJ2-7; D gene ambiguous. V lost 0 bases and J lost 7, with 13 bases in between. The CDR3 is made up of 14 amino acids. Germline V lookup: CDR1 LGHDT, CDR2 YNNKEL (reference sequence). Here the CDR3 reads CASSQDPRRAEQYF. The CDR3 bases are TGTGCCAGCAGCCAAGATCCCCGCCGAGCAGAGCAGTACTTC.

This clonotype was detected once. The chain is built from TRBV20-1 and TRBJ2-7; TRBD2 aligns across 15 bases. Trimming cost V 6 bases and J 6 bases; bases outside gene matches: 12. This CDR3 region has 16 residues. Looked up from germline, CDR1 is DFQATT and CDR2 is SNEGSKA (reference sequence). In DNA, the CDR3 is TGCAGTGCAGAAGGACTAGCGGGAGGGCCTTCGGCCGAGCAGTACTTC. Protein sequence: CSAEGLAGGPSAEQYF.

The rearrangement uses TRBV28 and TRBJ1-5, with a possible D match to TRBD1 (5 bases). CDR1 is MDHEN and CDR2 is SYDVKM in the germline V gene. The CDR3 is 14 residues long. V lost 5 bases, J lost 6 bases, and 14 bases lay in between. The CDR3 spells CASSLTGGGQPQHF. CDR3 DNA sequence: TGTGCCAGCAGTCTGACCGGCGGGGGTCAGCCCCAGCATTTT.

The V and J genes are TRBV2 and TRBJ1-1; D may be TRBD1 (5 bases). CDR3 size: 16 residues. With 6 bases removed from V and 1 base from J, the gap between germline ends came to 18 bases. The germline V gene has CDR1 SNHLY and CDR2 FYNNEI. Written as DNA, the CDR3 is TGTGCCAGCAGCTCCCAGGGCGGACTAACGAACACTGAAGCTTTCTTT. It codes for CASSSQGGLTNTEAFF.

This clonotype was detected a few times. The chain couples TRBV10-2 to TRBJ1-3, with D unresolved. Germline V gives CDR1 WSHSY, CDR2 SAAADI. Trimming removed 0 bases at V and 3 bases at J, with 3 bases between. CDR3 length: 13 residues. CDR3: CASSESSGNTIYF. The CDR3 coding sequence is TGCGCCAGCAGTGAGTCGAGTGGAAACACCATATATTTT.

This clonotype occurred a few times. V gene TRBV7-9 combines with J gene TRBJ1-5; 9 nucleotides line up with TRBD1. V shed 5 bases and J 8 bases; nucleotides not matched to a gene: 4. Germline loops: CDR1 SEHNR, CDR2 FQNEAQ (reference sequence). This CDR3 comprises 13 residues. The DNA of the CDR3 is TGTGCCAGCAGCCCGACAGGGGGAAAGCCCCAGCATTTT. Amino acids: CASSPTGGKPQHF.

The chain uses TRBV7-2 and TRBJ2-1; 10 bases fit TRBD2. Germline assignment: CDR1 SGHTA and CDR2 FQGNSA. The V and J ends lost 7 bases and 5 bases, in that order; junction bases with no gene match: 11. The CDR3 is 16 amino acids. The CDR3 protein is CASTSPGLAKNNEQFF. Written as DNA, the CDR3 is TGTGCCAGCACCTCTCCGGGACTAGCGAAAAACAATGAGCAGTTCTTC.